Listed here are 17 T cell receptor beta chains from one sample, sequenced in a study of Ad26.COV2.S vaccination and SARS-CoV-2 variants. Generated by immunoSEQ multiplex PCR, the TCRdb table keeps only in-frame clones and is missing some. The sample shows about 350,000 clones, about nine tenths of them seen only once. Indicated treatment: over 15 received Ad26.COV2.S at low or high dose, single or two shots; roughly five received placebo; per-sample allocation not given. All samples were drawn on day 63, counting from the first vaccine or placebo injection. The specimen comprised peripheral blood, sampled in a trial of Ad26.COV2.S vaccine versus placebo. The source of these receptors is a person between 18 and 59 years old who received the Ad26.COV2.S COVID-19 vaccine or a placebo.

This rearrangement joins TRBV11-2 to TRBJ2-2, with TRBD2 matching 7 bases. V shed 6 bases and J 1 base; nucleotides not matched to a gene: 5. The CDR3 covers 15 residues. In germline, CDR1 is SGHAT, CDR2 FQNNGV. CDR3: CASSLGLVNTGELFF. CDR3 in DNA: TGTGCCAGCAGTCTAGGACTAGTGAACACCGGGGAGCTGTTTTTT.

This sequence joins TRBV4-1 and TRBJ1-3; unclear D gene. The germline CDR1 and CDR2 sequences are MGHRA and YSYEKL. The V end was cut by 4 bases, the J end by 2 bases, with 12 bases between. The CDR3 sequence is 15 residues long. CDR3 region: CASSPTTAAGNTIYF. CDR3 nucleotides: TGCGCCAGCAGCCCAACAACAGCGGCTGGAAACACCATATATTTT.

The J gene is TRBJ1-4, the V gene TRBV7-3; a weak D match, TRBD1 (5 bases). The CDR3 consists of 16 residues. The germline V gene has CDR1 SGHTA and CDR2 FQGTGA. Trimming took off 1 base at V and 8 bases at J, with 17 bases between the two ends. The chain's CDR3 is CASSLNSRGWKEKLFF. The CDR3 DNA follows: TGTGCCAGCAGCTTAAATAGTAGGGGCTGGAAGGAAAAACTGTTTTTT. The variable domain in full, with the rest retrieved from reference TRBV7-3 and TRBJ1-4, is GAGVSQTPSNKVTEKGKYVELRCDPISGHTALYWYRQSLGQGPEFLIYFQGTGAADDSGLPNDRFFAVRPEGSVSTLKIQRTERGDSAVYLCASSLNSRGWKEKLFFGSGTQLSVL.

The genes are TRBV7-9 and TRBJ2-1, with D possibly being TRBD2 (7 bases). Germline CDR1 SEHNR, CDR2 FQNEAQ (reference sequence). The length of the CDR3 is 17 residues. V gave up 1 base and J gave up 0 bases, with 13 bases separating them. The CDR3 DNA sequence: TGTGCCAGCAGCTTAGGGACAGCGGGGCTCTCCTACAATGAGCAGTTCTTC. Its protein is CASSLGTAGLSYNEQFF. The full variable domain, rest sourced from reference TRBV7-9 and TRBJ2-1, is DTGVSQNPRHKITKRGQNVTFRCDPISEHNRLYWYRQTLGQGPEFLTYFQNEAQLEKSRLLSDRFSAERPKGSFSTLEIQRTEQGDSAMYLCASSLGTAGLSYNEQFFGPGTRLTVL.

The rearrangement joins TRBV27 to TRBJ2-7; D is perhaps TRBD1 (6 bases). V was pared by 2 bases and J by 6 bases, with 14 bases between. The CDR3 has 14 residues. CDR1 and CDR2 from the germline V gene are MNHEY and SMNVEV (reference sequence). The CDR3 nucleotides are TGTGCCAGCAGTTTAGGGGGCCTTCTTGGCGAGCAGTACTTC. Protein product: CASSLGGLLGEQYF.

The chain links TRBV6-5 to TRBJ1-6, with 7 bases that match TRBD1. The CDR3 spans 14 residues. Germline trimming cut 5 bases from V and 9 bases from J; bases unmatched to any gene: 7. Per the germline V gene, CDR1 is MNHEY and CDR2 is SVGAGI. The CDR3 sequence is CASSRQGEGSPLHF. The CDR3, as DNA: TGTGCCAGCAGTCGTCAGGGGGAGGGTTCACCCCTCCACTTT.

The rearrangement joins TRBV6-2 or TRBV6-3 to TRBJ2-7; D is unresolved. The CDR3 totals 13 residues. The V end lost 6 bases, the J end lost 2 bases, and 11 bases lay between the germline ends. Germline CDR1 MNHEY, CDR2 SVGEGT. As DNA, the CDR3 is TGTGCCAGCAGCCCTGGACCAACCTACGAGCAGTACTTC. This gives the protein CASSPGPTYEQYF.

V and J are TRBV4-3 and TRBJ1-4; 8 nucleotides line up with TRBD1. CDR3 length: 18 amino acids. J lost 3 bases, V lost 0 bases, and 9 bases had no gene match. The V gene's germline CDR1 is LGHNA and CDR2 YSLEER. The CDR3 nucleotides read TGCGCCAGCAGCCAAGATCGGGCAGGGGGCAGGGCTAATGAAAAACTGTTTTTT. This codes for CASSQDRAGGRANEKLFF.

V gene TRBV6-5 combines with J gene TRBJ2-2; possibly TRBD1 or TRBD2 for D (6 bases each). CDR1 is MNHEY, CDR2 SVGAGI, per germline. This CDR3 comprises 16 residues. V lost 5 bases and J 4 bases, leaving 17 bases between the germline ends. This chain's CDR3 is CASSNYGGGTTGELFF. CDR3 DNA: TGTGCCAGCAGTAACTATGGAGGGGGAACCACCGGGGAGCTGTTTTTT.

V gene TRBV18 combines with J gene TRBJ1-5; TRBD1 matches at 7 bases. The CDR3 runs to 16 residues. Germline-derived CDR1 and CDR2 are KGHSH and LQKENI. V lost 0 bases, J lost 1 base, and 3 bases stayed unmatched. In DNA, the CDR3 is TGTGCCAGCTCACCACCGTCGGGACAGAGCAATCAGCCCCAGCATTTT. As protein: CASSPPSGQSNQPQHF.

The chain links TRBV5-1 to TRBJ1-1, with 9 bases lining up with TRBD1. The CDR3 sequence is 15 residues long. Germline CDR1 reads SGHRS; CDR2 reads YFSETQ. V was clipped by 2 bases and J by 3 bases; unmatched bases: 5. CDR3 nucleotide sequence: TGCGCCAGCAGCTTACAGGGGGCGGTCGACACTGAAGCTTTCTTT. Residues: CASSLQGAVDTEAFF.

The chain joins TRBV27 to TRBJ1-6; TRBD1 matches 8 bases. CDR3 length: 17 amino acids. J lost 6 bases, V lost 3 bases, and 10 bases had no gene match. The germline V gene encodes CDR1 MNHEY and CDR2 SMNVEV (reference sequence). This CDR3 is CASSFAPGQVFNSPLHF. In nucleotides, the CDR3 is TGTGCCAGCAGTTTCGCTCCGGGACAGGTGTTTAATTCACCCCTCCACTTT.

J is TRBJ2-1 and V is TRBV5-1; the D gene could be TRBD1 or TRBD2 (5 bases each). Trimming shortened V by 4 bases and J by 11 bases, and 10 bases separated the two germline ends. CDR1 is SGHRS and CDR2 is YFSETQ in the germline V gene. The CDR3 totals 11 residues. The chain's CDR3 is CASSQGPKQFF. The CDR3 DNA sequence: TGCGCCAGCAGCCAGGGACCGAAGCAGTTCTTC.

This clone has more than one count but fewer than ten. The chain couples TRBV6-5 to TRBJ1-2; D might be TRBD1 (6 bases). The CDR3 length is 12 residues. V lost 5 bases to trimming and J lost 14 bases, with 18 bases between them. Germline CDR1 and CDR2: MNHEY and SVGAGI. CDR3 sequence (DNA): TGTGCCAGCAGTAACAGGGTATTGGGAGTAACCTTC. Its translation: CASSNRVLGVTF.

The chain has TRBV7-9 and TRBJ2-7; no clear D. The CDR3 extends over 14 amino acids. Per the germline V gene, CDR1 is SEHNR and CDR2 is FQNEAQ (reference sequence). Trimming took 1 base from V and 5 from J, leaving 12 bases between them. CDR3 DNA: TGTGCCAGCAGCTTAGGTCGCGGTCCCCACGAGCAGTACTTC. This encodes CASSLGRGPHEQYF.

The DNA for the CDR3 is TGTGCCAGCAGCTTAGTATACAGTAGAGATCAAGAGACCCAGTACTTC. This sequence encodes CASSLVYSRDQETQYF. This chain joins TRBV11-2 and TRBJ2-5; no firm D call. Germline-derived CDR1 and CDR2 are SGHAT and FQNNGV. CDR3 length equals 16 residues. V dropped 1 base and J dropped 2 bases, with 14 bases sitting between them.

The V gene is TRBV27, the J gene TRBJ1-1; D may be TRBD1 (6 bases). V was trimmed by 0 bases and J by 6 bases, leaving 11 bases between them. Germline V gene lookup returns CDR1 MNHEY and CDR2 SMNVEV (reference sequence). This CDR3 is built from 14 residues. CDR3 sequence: CASSLSMDSPEAFF. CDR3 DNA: TGTGCCAGCAGTTTATCGATGGACAGCCCTGAAGCTTTCTTT.